A selection of T cell receptor beta chains follows, all from one sample in a study of early T cells in non-severe SARS-CoV-2 infection. TCRdb processed the 5' RACE reads anew with MiXCR; each CDR3 protein has one entry. This sample carries over 55,000 distinct CDR3 sequences, roughly a tenth of them seen once, and the ten largest clones take 8.5% to 9%. Sequenced: whole blood. The receptors originated from an adult who was a healthcare worker with PCR-confirmed SARS-CoV-2 infection or an uninfected control (not recorded which). Each CDR3 is given with its conserved first and last residue. A D gene is named only where the DNA matches it firmly. A row's size may be missing; if present it is once, few, many or a size class.

cdr3_nt cdr3_aa j_call v_call clone_size d_call
TGCAGTGCTGGCCAGGGCAATCAGCCCCAGCATTTT CSAGQGNQPQHF TRBJ1-5 TRBV20-1 many -
TGTGCCAGCAGTTACGCCCGGGGACCAACAGATACGCAGTATTTT CASSYARGPTDTQYF TRBJ2-3 TRBV6-6 few -
TGTGCCACCAGCAGGCCGGGACTAGCAGGGCAAGAGACCCAGTACTTC CATSRPGLAGQETQYF TRBJ2-5 TRBV15 few TRBD2
TGTGCCACACGGGACAGGGGGCAGATCACAAATACGCAGTATTTT CATRDRGQITNTQYF TRBJ2-3 TRBV10-3 - TRBD1
TGCAGTGCCTTGAAGACAGGGACCAATCAGCCCCAGCATTTT CSALKTGTNQPQHF TRBJ1-5 TRBV20-1 - TRBD1
TGTGCCACCAGCAGCGGGAAGAGCTCCTACGAGCAGTACTTC CATSSGKSSYEQYF TRBJ2-7 TRBV24-1 many TRBD2
TGTGCCATCAGTGACACAGCGAACACTGAAGCTTTCTTT CAISDTANTEAFF TRBJ1-1 TRBV10-3 many -
TGCGCCAGCAGCTTACAGGGTCTGGGCACTGAAGCTTTCTTT CASSLQGLGTEAFF TRBJ1-1 TRBV5-1 - -
TGCGCCAGCAGCTTACAGGGGACCGGGGAGCTGTTTTTT CASSLQGTGELFF TRBJ2-2 TRBV5-1 many TRBD1
TGTGCCACCAGTGCCGGGACTAGCGGTACGCAGTATTTT CATSAGTSGTQYF TRBJ2-3 TRBV24-1 many TRBD2
TGTGCCAGCAGCTCGCCATCCGGAGTCTCCTACAATGAGCAGTTCTTC CASSSPSGVSYNEQFF TRBJ2-1 TRBV5-6 many -
TGTGCCAGCAGGGGACAGGGGGTCAAAAACATTCAGTACTTC CASRGQGVKNIQYF TRBJ2-4 TRBV27 - TRBD1
TGTGCCAGCAGCGGACGACAGGGTAAAGGTGAAGAGACCCAGTACTTC CASSGRQGKGEETQYF TRBJ2-5 TRBV11-2 many TRBD1
TGTGCCAGCAGGGGCGACAGGACATCGTACTTC CASRGDRTSYF TRBJ2-7 TRBV2 many -
TGCAGTGCTAGAGACCCGCGGGAGGGCCAATACAATGAGCAGTTCTTC CSARDPREGQYNEQFF TRBJ2-1 TRBV20-1 many TRBD2
TGTGCCGCATCGGCCGGCGTTAACACAGATACGCAGTATTTT CAASAGVNTDTQYF TRBJ2-3 TRBV10-3 many -
TGCGCCAGCAGCTTGGGAGGGCATGTCGAGACCCAGTACTTC CASSLGGHVETQYF TRBJ2-5 TRBV5-1 few -
TGTGCCAGTCGACAAGTTGGAGGGGGTAACAATGAGCAGTTCTTC CASRQVGGGNNEQFF TRBJ2-1 TRBV11-2 many -
TGTGCTAGTGGTTTGGAGACAGGGGGTGGCACTGAAGCTTTCTTT CASGLETGGGTEAFF TRBJ1-1 TRBV12-5 few TRBD1
TGTGCCACCTCCGCGCATCCTGCAACTAATGAAAAACTGTTTTTT CATSAHPATNEKLFF TRBJ1-4 TRBV6-5 many -
TGCAGTGCTGATATTACCACAGGGTTCAGGACTGAAGCTTTCTTT CSADITTGFRTEAFF TRBJ1-1 TRBV20-1 many -
TGTGCCTGGAGTGTACGAGTCGGATTTGGTAATGAAAAACTGTTTTTT CAWSVRVGFGNEKLFF TRBJ1-4 TRBV30 many -
TGTGCCTGGGAGGAGGGGACTAACTACGGTATAGAGCAGTACTTC CAWEEGTNYGIEQYF TRBJ2-7 TRBV30 - TRBD2
TGCGCCAGCAAGTCGACTGACGGAAATACGCAGTATTTT CASKSTDGNTQYF TRBJ2-3 TRBV10-2 few -
TGTGCCAGCAGCGGAACGGGACAGAATTCACCCCTCCACTTT CASSGTGQNSPLHF TRBJ1-6 TRBV2 few TRBD1
TGTGCCAGCAGTTTATCGATGTCAACCGGGGAGCTGTTTTTT CASSLSMSTGELFF TRBJ2-2 TRBV12-3/TRBV12-4 - -
TGTGCCAGCAGCCCCCATAGCGGGAGAAAGAATGAGCAGTTCTTC CASSPHSGRKNEQFF TRBJ2-1 TRBV7-6 many TRBD2
TGTGCCAGCAGCTTAGCAAGGGATTTCCTTCAGCCCCAGCATTTT CASSLARDFLQPQHF TRBJ1-5 TRBV7-8 many -
TGTGCCAGCAGTTACACCCCGACAGGGAATGGCTACACCTTC CASSYTPTGNGYTF TRBJ1-2 TRBV6-5 few TRBD1
TGTGCCAGCAGCCGGGAGACAGGGGGTTTGAATGAGCAGTTCTTC CASSRETGGLNEQFF TRBJ2-1 TRBV7-6 - TRBD1